Below are 31 T cell receptor beta chains sequenced from a single sample in a study of T cell clonality in common variable immunodeficiency. Which antigens these TCRs recognize remains unknown. Some clones are missing from TCRdb's copy, which holds only in-frame ones; the method was immunoSEQ multiplex PCR. This sample includes about 19,000 clones with no singletons; its ten biggest clones take up approximately 26%. Notes on the study in general: Common variable immunodeficiency TCR beta sequences reportedly had fewer deletions and N-nucleotide insertions.

Sequencing input: peripheral blood mononuclear cells. Receptors were obtained from a human donor with common variable immunodeficiency.

This clone has more than one count but fewer than ten. The read ends 3 residues shy of where the CDR3 ends; the end is completed using the germline J gene. V and J are TRBV18 and TRBJ1-5; tentatively, D is TRBD1 (6 bases). The germline V gene has CDR1 KGHSH and CDR2 LQKENI. The CDR3 contains 14 residues. Trimming removed 6 bases from V and 5 bases from J, with 14 bases in between. The CDR3 DNA, read in part, is TGTGCCAGCTCTTTGTTAGGGGGGGATCAGCCC. Its protein is CASSLLGGDQP. In full, the CDR3 reads CASSLLGGDQPQHF.

On this clone: The CDR3 end lies 3 residues beyond the end of the read and is filled in from the germline J gene. The J gene is TRBJ1-6, the V gene TRBV18; the match to TRBD1 covers 10 bases. V gave up 3 bases and J gave up 11 bases; unmatched junction bases: 7. Germline V CDR1 and CDR2: KGHSH, LQKENI. The CDR3 has 15 residues. The CDR3: CASSPGTGVATPLHF. CDR3 DNA (partial): TGTGCCAGCTCACCTGGGACAGGGGTGGCTACACCC. The variable domain in full, completed from reference TRBV18 and TRBJ1-6, reads NAGVMQNPRHLVRRRGQEARLRCSPMKGHSHVYWYRQLPEEGLKFMVYLQKENIIDESGMPKERFSAEFPKEGPSILRIQQVVRGDSAAYFCASSPGTGVATPLHFGNGTRLTVT.

In its sample, this clone is medium-sized (0.01 to 0.1%). The read halts 3 residues ahead of the CDR3 end, with the missing end drawn from the germline J gene. The rearrangement uses TRBV9 and TRBJ2-2; D possibly corresponds to TRBD2 (5 bases). Germline V gene data show CDR1 as SGDLS and CDR2 as YYNGEE. Trimming pared 0 bases from V and 7 bases from J, leaving 19 bases between. This CDR3 has 17 residues. CDR3 DNA, as far as it was read: TGTGCCAGCAGCGTAGATTTATTCCGGGGTTCAGTCGGGGAG. Its translation: CASSVDLFRGSVGE. The entire CDR3 protein reads CASSVDLFRGSVGELFF.

This clone has more than one count but fewer than ten. The DNA ends 3 residues before the CDR3 does, and the rest of the CDR3 is filled in from the germline J gene. The rearrangement uses TRBV7-2 and TRBJ2-3; 8 bases are shared with TRBD1. The V gene's germline CDR1 is SGHTA and CDR2 FQGNSA. This CDR3 is built from 14 residues. Trimming removed 7 bases from V and 5 bases from J; junction bases left unmatched: 8. CDR3 DNA (partial): TGTGCCAGCACCGACAGGGGTATGGGAGATACG. Its translation: CASTDRGMGDT. The entire CDR3 protein is CASTDRGMGDTQYF.

Concerning this clone: The read ends 3 residues shy of where the CDR3 ends; the end is completed using the germline J gene. The chain combines TRBV5-6 with TRBJ2-7; D not resolved. The CDR3 runs to 12 residues. Germline V CDR1 and CDR2: SGHDT, YYEEEE. V was shortened by 4 bases and J by 2 bases, with 7 bases between the two germline ends. CDR3 DNA (partial): TGTGCCAGCAGCATTCAAACCTACGAG. This encodes CASSIQTYE. The entire CDR3 protein is CASSIQTYEQYF.

Regarding this clone: The CDR3 end lies 3 residues beyond the end of the read and is filled in from the germline J gene. The rearrangement joins TRBV7-2 to TRBJ2-3; D remains unclear. This CDR3 spans 13 amino acids. Germline V CDR1 and CDR2: SGHTA, FQGNSA. Trimming left V 7 bases short and J 4 bases short, with 12 bases between. The CDR3 bases that were read are TGTGCCAGCACCCTAAGAGTTTCAGATACG. It translates to CASTLRVSDT. The complete CDR3 sequence is CASTLRVSDTQYF.

Details on this clone: The read ends 3 residues shy of where the CDR3 ends; the end is completed using the germline J gene. V usage is TRBV19 and J usage is TRBJ1-1; D possibly corresponds to TRBD1 (5 bases). This CDR3 comprises 12 residues. Deletions cut 7 bases from V and 1 base from J, with 7 bases between. Germline assignment: CDR1 LNHDA and CDR2 SQIVND (reference sequence). The CDR3 spells CASTGQNTEAFF. The CDR3 DNA, read in part, is TGTGCCAGTACAGGACAGAACACTGAA.

This clone was seen a handful of times. Read data end 3 residues before the CDR3 end; the end is taken from the germline J gene. The chain couples TRBV6-2 or TRBV6-3 to TRBJ2-7, with D possibly TRBD2 on 5 matching bases. Trimming pared 5 bases from V and 0 bases from J, leaving 8 bases between. Per the germline V gene, CDR1 is MNHEY and CDR2 is SVGEGT. This CDR3 region has 13 residues. Incomplete CDR3 DNA: TGTGCCAGCAGTATTAGCGCCTCCTACGAG. Its translation: CASSISASYE. The CDR3, in full, reads CASSISASYEQYF.

Only a few counts were recorded for this clone. The CDR3 end lies 3 residues beyond the end of the read and is filled in from the germline J gene. The J gene is TRBJ1-1, the V gene TRBV7-2; D is possibly TRBD1 (5 bases). Trimming cost V 4 bases and J 1 base, with 10 bases left between them. In germline, CDR1 is SGHTA, CDR2 FQGNSA. This CDR3 comprises 14 residues. CDR3 sequence: CASSWQGGNTEAFF. The covered CDR3 bases are TGTGCCAGCAGCTGGCAGGGTGGGAACACTGAA.

This clone was observed a handful of times. The CDR3 goes on 3 residues after the read ends, and that part is filled in from the germline J gene. The chain has TRBV7-9 and TRBJ1-2; TRBD1 matches at 7 bases. From germline, CDR1 is SEHNR and CDR2 FQNEAQ (reference sequence). V lost 5 bases and J lost 1; bases outside the gene matches: 1. CDR3 length: 13 amino acids. The CDR3 region is CASSRDSNYGYTF. Incomplete CDR3 DNA: TGTGCCAGCAGCCGGGACAGTAACTATGGC.

Notes on this clone: The read ends 3 residues shy of where the CDR3 ends; the end is completed using the germline J gene. The chain uses TRBV6-2 or TRBV6-3 and TRBJ1-5; D is ambiguous. Germline-derived CDR1 and CDR2 are MNHEY and SVGEGT. The CDR3 sequence is 14 residues long. V shed 4 bases and J shed 0 bases, with 7 bases lying between them. The CDR3 spells CASSLFYSNQPQHF. CDR3 DNA, as far as it was read: TGTGCCAGCAGTTTGTTCTATAGCAATCAGCCC.

This clone was counted ten times or more. The CDR3: CASSQPLIRDTEAFF. The covered CDR3 bases are TGCGCCAGCAGCCAGCCCTTGATCAGAGACACTGAA. The V gene is TRBV4-1, the J gene TRBJ1-1; D remains unclear. The read stops 3 residues short of the end of the CDR3; the missing end is completed from the germline J gene. The V end was cut by 3 bases, the J end by 3 bases, with 14 bases between. Germline values: CDR1 MGHRA, CDR2 YSYEKL. The CDR3 length is 15 residues.

For this clone: The read terminates 3 residues before the CDR3 end, so the remaining end is supplied by the germline J gene. This chain joins TRBV19 and TRBJ2-2, with D tentatively TRBD2 (6 bases). The CDR3 covers 14 residues. V was shortened by 0 bases and J by 6 bases, with 8 bases between the two germline ends. Germline CDR1 and CDR2: LNHDA and SQIVND (reference sequence). CDR3 residues: CASSIDWGAGELFF. CDR3 DNA (partial): TGTGCCAGTAGTATAGATTGGGGGGCCGGGGAG.

This clone was observed at least ten times. The sequenced fragment ends 3 residues before the CDR3 boundary, so the rest is inferred from the germline J gene. The V and J genes are TRBV5-1 and TRBJ2-1; TRBD1 matches 11 bases. Germline V gene data show CDR1 as SGHRS and CDR2 as YFSETQ. This CDR3 is 18 amino acids long. J lost 4 bases, V lost 5 bases, and 14 bases had no gene match. CDR3 in amino acids: CASSSAPGTGGYYNEQFF. Partial CDR3 DNA: TGCGCCAGCAGTTCAGCGCCCGGGACAGGGGGTTATTACAATGAG.

This clone has more than one count but fewer than ten. The read stops 3 residues short of the end of the CDR3; the missing end is completed from the germline J gene. The chain uses TRBV30 and TRBJ2-7, with TRBD2 identical over 9 bases. Germline CDR1 and CDR2: GTSNPN and SVGIG (reference sequence). The CDR3 runs 14 residues. The V gene end was trimmed by 3 bases and the J gene end by 6 bases; junction bases not matched to a gene: 9. CDR3: CAWRISGSVGEQYF. The covered CDR3 bases are TGTGCCTGGAGGATTAGCGGGAGTGTTGGCGAG. Supplemented by reference TRBV30 and TRBJ2-7, the full variable domain reads SQTIHQWPATLVQPVGSPLSLECTVEGTSNPNLYWYRQAAGRGLQLLFYSVGIGQISSEVPQNLSASRPQDRQFILSSKKLLLSDSGFYLCAWRISGSVGEQYFGPGTRLTVT.

The table lists this clone with a few counts. The CDR3 goes on 3 residues after the read ends, and that part is filled in from the germline J gene. The chain couples TRBV19 to TRBJ2-1; 14 nucleotides match TRBD2. The germline CDR1 and CDR2 sequences are LNHDA and SQIVND (reference sequence). J lost 8 bases, V lost 4 bases, and 16 bases had no gene match. The CDR3 runs 19 residues. The sequenced part of the CDR3 DNA is TGTGCCAGTAGTAAGCCTGAGGGACTAGCGGGAGTGCGTCGCGATGAG. Its protein product is CASSKPEGLAGVRRDE. The full CDR3 sequence reads CASSKPEGLAGVRRDEQFF.

This clone was detected a few times. The sequenced fragment ends 3 residues before the CDR3 boundary, so the rest is inferred from the germline J gene. This sequence joins TRBV2 and TRBJ2-7; TRBD1 might be the D (6 bases). The CDR3 is made up of 15 amino acids. CDR1 SNHLY and CDR2 FYNNEI come from the germline V gene. V lost 7 bases to trimming and J lost 0 bases, with 16 bases between them. The CDR3 protein is CASMTTGTPSYEQYF. The sequenced CDR3 bases are TGTGCCAGCATGACAACCGGGACACCCTCCTACGAG.

This clone came up a few times. The CDR3 end is not reached by the read, which stops 3 residues before it; the germline J gene fills it in. This chain connects TRBV7-2 to TRBJ1-2; weak D call: TRBD1 (5 bases). This CDR3 has 13 residues. Per germline, CDR1 SGHTA and CDR2 FQGNSA. Trimming removed 5 bases at V and 5 bases at J, with 12 bases between. The CDR3 is CASSPGLGYGYTF. Partial CDR3 DNA: TGTGCCAGCAGCCCAGGGCTGGGGTATGGC.

A remark on this clone: Read data end 3 residues before the CDR3 end; the end is taken from the germline J gene. The V call is TRBV7-6, the J call TRBJ2-2, with TRBD1 matching 10 bases. CDR3 size: 18 residues. The germline V gene encodes CDR1 SGHVS and CDR2 FNYEAQ. The V segment lost 2 bases and the J segment 3 bases; nucleotides outside the gene matches: 9. The chain's CDR3 is CASSLFLGTGVYTGELFF. CDR3 bases read: TGTGCCAGCAGCTTATTCCTGGGGACAGGGGTGTACACCGGGGAG. The full variable domain, in which reference TRBV7-6 and TRBJ2-2 provide the parts outside the CDR3, is GAGVSQSPRYKVTKRGQDVALRCDPISGHVSLYWYRQALGQGPEFLTYFNYEAQQDKSGLPNDRFSAERPEGSISTLTIQRTEQRDSAMYRCASSLFLGTGVYTGELFFGEGSRLTVL.

A word on this clone: The read gets to within 3 residues of the CDR3 end, and the germline J gene fills in the rest. This chain joins TRBV6-2 or TRBV6-3 and TRBJ2-5; D may be TRBD2 (5 bases). The CDR3 length is 15 residues. Germline lookup yields CDR1 MNHEY and CDR2 SVGEGT. Trimming removed 4 bases at V and 0 bases at J, with 12 bases between. Incomplete CDR3 DNA: TGTGCCAGCAGTTCTCTAGCAGCGTACCAAGAGACC. Residues: CASSSLAAYQET. The CDR3 in full is CASSSLAAYQETQYF.

Regarding this clone: The sequenced fragment ends 3 residues before the CDR3 boundary, so the rest is inferred from the germline J gene. V is TRBV18 and J is TRBJ1-1; 12 bases agree with TRBD1. The trim removed 2 bases at V and 5 bases at J, leaving 6 bases unmatched. CDR3 size: 16 residues. From germline, CDR1 is KGHSH and CDR2 LQKENI. The CDR3 protein is CASSPGTGGIYTEAFF. The CDR3 bases that were read are TGTGCCAGCTCACCAGGGACAGGGGGCATCTATACTGAA.

Details on this clone: The DNA ends 3 residues before the CDR3 does, and the rest of the CDR3 is filled in from the germline J gene. V usage is TRBV6-2 or TRBV6-3 and J usage is TRBJ2-7, with 10 nucleotides matching TRBD1. This CDR3 comprises 15 residues. CDR1 MNHEY and CDR2 SVGEGT come from the germline V gene. The V segment lost 5 bases and the J segment 4 bases; nucleotides outside the gene matches: 8. Partial CDR3 DNA: TGTGCCAGCAGTGACGGGACAGGGGAACTGTACGAG. Residues: CASSDGTGELYE. The CDR3 in full is CASSDGTGELYEQYF.

The CDR3 loop reads CASMIDRGVTEAFF. CDR3 DNA, as far as it was read: TGTGCCAGTATGATAGACAGGGGTGTCACTGAA. This rearrangement joins TRBV19 to TRBJ1-1, with 8 positions matching TRBD1. Read sequence stops 3 residues before the CDR3 end, and the germline J gene provides the missing end. V was pared by 7 bases and J by 4 bases, with 8 bases of the junction left unmatched. CDR3 length equals 14 residues. From germline, CDR1 is LNHDA and CDR2 SQIVND (reference sequence). Based on the CDR3 plus reference TRBV19 and TRBJ1-1, the full variable domain is DGGITQSPKYLFRKEGQNVTLSCEQNLNHDAMYWYRQDPGQGLRLIYYSQIVNDFQKGDIAEGYSVSREKKESFPLTVTSAQKNPTAFYLCASMIDRGVTEAFFGQGTRLTVV.

For this clone: The read halts 3 residues ahead of the CDR3 end, with the missing end drawn from the germline J gene. V is TRBV6-2 or TRBV6-3 and J is TRBJ2-1, with 7 nucleotides matching TRBD1. Germline lookup yields CDR1 MNHEY and CDR2 SVGEGT. V lost 6 bases to trimming and J lost 3 bases; unmatched junction nucleotides: 5. The length of the CDR3 is 14 residues. This CDR3 reads CASSRQGHYNEQFF. Partial CDR3 DNA: TGTGCCAGCAGCCGACAGGGTCACTACAATGAG.

The DNA read from the CDR3 is TGTGCCAGCAGTGCGGTAGCGGGGGGGCCCGTGAATGAG. As protein: CASSAVAGGPVNE. The entire CDR3 is CASSAVAGGPVNEQFF. The chain couples TRBV6-2 or TRBV6-3 to TRBJ2-1; 11 nucleotides line up with TRBD2. The read comes to an end 3 residues before the CDR3 does, leaving the germline J gene to fill in the end. Germline V gives CDR1 MNHEY, CDR2 SVGEGT. The length of the CDR3 is 16 residues. V lost 5 bases, J lost 7 bases, and 10 bases stayed unmatched.

This clone was detected many times. The CDR3 end lies 3 residues beyond the end of the read and is filled in from the germline J gene. The V gene is TRBV19, the J gene TRBJ2-1; 8 bases align to TRBD2. J lost 7 bases, V lost 3 bases, and 8 bases had no gene match. Germline CDR1 and CDR2: LNHDA and SQIVND (reference sequence). The CDR3 sequence is 15 residues long. Partial CDR3 DNA: TGTGCCAGTAGTATTTCGAGTTTAGCGGGAAATGAG. This sequence encodes CASSISSLAGNE. The CDR3 in its entirety is CASSISSLAGNEQFF.

CDR3 loop: CASSLSMRQETQYF. The CDR3 bases that were read are TGTGCCAGCAGCTTAAGTATGAGGCAAGAGACC. The gene calls are TRBV7-6 and TRBJ2-5; D not resolved. Read sequence stops 3 residues before the CDR3 end, and the germline J gene provides the missing end. Germline CDR1 reads SGHVS; CDR2 reads FNYEAQ. The CDR3 loop spans 14 amino acids. Trimming stripped 2 bases from V and 2 bases from J, with 9 bases between.

As regards this clone: The CDR3 goes on 3 residues after the read ends, and that part is filled in from the germline J gene. The chain carries TRBV30 and TRBJ2-7; the D is unclear. The V end lost 1 base, the J end lost 2 bases, and 9 bases lay between the germline ends. CDR3 size: 13 residues. The germline V gene has CDR1 GTSNPN and CDR2 SVGIG (reference sequence). CDR3 region: CAWSDSPAYEQYF. CDR3 DNA (partial): TGTGCCTGGAGTGACAGCCCAGCCTACGAG.

For this clone: The read ends 3 residues before the CDR3 terminus; that terminus is restored from the germline J gene. The chain links TRBV6-2 or TRBV6-3 to TRBJ2-7; TRBD1 agrees at 7 bases. Looked up from germline, CDR1 is MNHEY and CDR2 is SVGEGT. With V trimmed by 2 bases and J by 5 bases, 9 bases remained unmatched. This CDR3 is 15 amino acids long. The CDR3 sequence is CASSYPPTGVHEQYF. Incomplete CDR3 DNA: TGTGCCAGCAGTTACCCCCCCACAGGGGTCCACGAG.

With respect to this clone: The read gets to within 3 residues of the CDR3 end, and the germline J gene fills in the rest. This chain links TRBV18 with TRBJ1-2, with D unclear. Per the germline V gene, CDR1 is KGHSH and CDR2 is LQKENI. The CDR3 has 16 amino acids. Trimming shortened V by 2 bases and J by 1 base, and 14 bases separated the two germline ends. The CDR3 bases that were read are TGTGCCAGCTCACCAATTTTAACAGAATATAACTATGGC. It translates to CASSPILTEYNYG. In full, the CDR3 reads CASSPILTEYNYGYTF.

This clone was counted many times. From the germline J gene comes the end of the CDR3, since the read stops 3 residues before it. The genes are TRBV2 and TRBJ1-1, with a possible D match to TRBD1 (6 bases). The V and J ends lost 8 bases and 4 bases respectively, with 26 bases between them. The CDR3 runs to 17 residues. The germline CDR1 and CDR2 sequences are SNHLY and FYNNEI. The CDR3 DNA, read in part, is TGTGCCAGCGGACCCTCTAGGGCAGGGGTAGACGCCACTGAA. Amino acid sequence: CASGPSRAGVDATE. The CDR3 in its entirety is CASGPSRAGVDATEAFF.